The TCR beta chain described here comes from a study of OX40 agonist ivuxolimab in advanced cancers. Study-wide background: Aged roughly 23 to 79 with a mean of about 60 years, they were around 83% male.

With 0 bases removed from V and 6 bases from J, the gap between germline ends came to 15 bases. This CDR3 contains 15 residues. Germline V CDR1 and CDR2: KGHSH, LQKENI. Sequenced by immunoSEQ multiplex PCR; TCRdb stores in-frame clones only, minus some. In the table there are about 70,000 clones, 80% to 90% of which are singletons. The genes are TRBV18 and TRBJ2-7; TRBD2 is a possible D gene (5 bases). The TCR originated in an adult with an advanced solid tumor such as melanoma, head and neck, liver or kidney cancer. Here the sequenced sample was CD4+ or CD8+ T cells sorted from blood, taken in a trial of the OX40 agonist ivuxolimab. The CDR3 is CASSPPRGPAGEQYF. CDR3 bases: TGTGCCAGCTCACCACCGCGAGGACCGGCGGGCGAGCAGTACTTC.